The 9 T cell receptor beta chains in this list originate from one sample, sequenced in a study of cytomegalovirus exposure and HLA in healthy donors. The PCR used 60 Vbeta and 13 Jbeta primers. Using immunoSEQ multiplex PCR, the repertoire was profiled, and TCRdb retains in-frame clones only, with some absent. This table has roughly 170,000 clones, 65% to 90% appearing once. Source material: PBMCs. These receptors were obtained from a girl aged 2-10 years in good health and CMV-seropositive.

V is TRBV19 and J is TRBJ1-1, with 11 bases matching TRBD1. This CDR3 is built from 13 residues. The germline V gene has CDR1 LNHDA and CDR2 SQIVND (reference sequence). The V segment lost 6 bases and the J segment 7 bases; nucleotides outside the gene matches: 4. The CDR3 DNA reads as TGTGCCAGTAGGGACAGGGGGCGGATTGAAGCTTTCTTT. Protein: CASRDRGRIEAFF.

The CDR3 bases are TGCGCCAGCAGCGTGGCCGGGACAGGGGCCTACGAGCAGTACTTC. Its protein product is CASSVAGTGAYEQYF. V usage is TRBV5-1 and J usage is TRBJ2-7, with 10 positions matching TRBD1. CDR3 length equals 15 residues. Germline V gene sequence: CDR1 SGHRS, CDR2 YFSETQ. V was pared by 4 bases and J by 2 bases, with 6 bases of the junction left unmatched.

The chain has TRBV19 and TRBJ2-2, with TRBD1 matching over 7 bases. The trim removed 5 bases at V and 8 bases at J, leaving 11 bases unmatched. The CDR3 length is 15 residues. Per the germline V gene, CDR1 is LNHDA and CDR2 is SQIVND (reference sequence). CDR3 nucleotide sequence: TGTGCCAGTAGTGTAACCGGGACAGTAACTGGGGAGCTGTTTTTT. It encodes CASSVTGTVTGELFF.

DNA of the CDR3: TGTGCCTGTACAGGGAGCGGCTACACCTTC. This translates into CACTGSGYTF. The chain carries TRBV30 and TRBJ1-2, with D tentatively TRBD1 (6 bases). Germline lookup yields CDR1 GTSNPN and CDR2 SVGIG (reference sequence). Deletions cut 6 bases from V and 8 bases from J, with 10 bases between. The CDR3 loop spans 10 amino acids.

On this clone: The identical CDR3 is also encoded by other nucleotide sequences in the sample. The chain links TRBV6-6 to TRBJ2-7, with TRBD2 matching over 10 bases. The V gene's germline CDR1 is MNHNY and CDR2 SVGAGI (reference sequence). V lost 7 bases, J lost 6 bases, and 6 bases stayed unmatched. This CDR3 region has 13 residues. Here the CDR3 reads CASTGGTSAEQYF. CDR3 sequence (DNA): TGTGCCAGCACTGGCGGGACTAGCGCCGAGCAGTACTTC.

The J gene is TRBJ1-2, the V gene TRBV4-2, with 9 nucleotides matching TRBD1. The trim removed 5 bases at V and 12 bases at J, leaving 13 bases unmatched. CDR1 is LGHNA and CDR2 is YNFKEQ in the germline V gene. The length of the CDR3 is 14 residues. The CDR3 region is CASSLGPGQGMDTF. The CDR3 DNA follows: TGTGCCAGCAGCTTAGGACCGGGACAGGGTATGGACACCTTC.

The chain carries TRBV5-1 and TRBJ2-1; 8 bases map to TRBD1. V was clipped by 6 bases and J by 6 bases; unmatched bases: 14. The germline CDR1 and CDR2 sequences are SGHRS and YFSETQ. The CDR3 has 16 amino acids. The CDR3 sequence is CASIPIGDRMTNEQFF. The DNA of the CDR3 is TGCGCCAGCATCCCGATCGGGGACAGGATGACCAATGAGCAGTTCTTC.

This chain links TRBV10-1 with TRBJ2-1, with 8 bases lining up with TRBD2. V lost 9 bases, J lost 7 bases, and 14 bases stayed unmatched. The CDR3 sequence is 15 residues long. Germline V lookup: CDR1 WNHNN, CDR2 SYGVQD (reference sequence). In nucleotides, the CDR3 is TGCGCCAGTTCCTCTCGGCTAGCGGGTAATAATGAGCAGTTCTTC. It specifies CASSSRLAGNNEQFF.

This clone was recorded only once. This rearrangement joins TRBV19 to TRBJ1-3; TRBD1 matches at 9 bases. The ends lost 8 bases at V and 2 bases at J; junction bases unmatched: 1. The CDR3 runs to 13 residues. The V gene's germline CDR1 is LNHDA and CDR2 SQIVND (reference sequence). The CDR3 is CASGTGTGNTIYF. CDR3 nucleotides: TGTGCCAGTGGGACAGGGACTGGAAACACCATATATTTT.